The 30 T cell receptor beta chains in this list originate from one sample, sequenced in a study of shared clonotypes between healthy human individuals. Generated by immunoSEQ multiplex PCR, the TCRdb table keeps only in-frame clones and is missing some. The table shows approximately 2,200,000 clones, with about 92% occurring only once. Only CD45RO-negative cells positively selected for CCR7 counted as naive CD8 cells, so terminally differentiated effector memory CD45RA+ cells were excluded. Sequenced sample: naive CD8+ T cells from PBMCs. The receptors derive from a man between 18 and 35 years old in good health. Some clones in this sample may be carry-over from other donors' samples.

V is TRBV28 and J is TRBJ2-5, with 11 bases identical to TRBD1. The germline V gene has CDR1 MDHEN and CDR2 SYDVKM. After removal of 4 bases from V and 5 bases from J, the junction contained 9 bases not matched to a gene. The CDR3 has 16 amino acids. The CDR3 bases are TGTGCCAGCAGTTCCGTGGACAGGGGGCCCGTTGAGACCCAGTACTTC. Amino acid sequence: CASSSVDRGPVETQYF.

This clone was seen once. This chain links TRBV28 with TRBJ1-5; D is perhaps TRBD1 (5 bases). The CDR3 consists of 13 residues. Germline CDR1 reads MDHEN; CDR2 reads SYDVKM. V lost 6 bases and J 4 bases, leaving 10 bases between the germline ends. Written as DNA, the CDR3 is TGTGCCAGCAGGATCCCAGGGAATCAGCCCCAGCATTTT. Amino acid sequence: CASRIPGNQPQHF.

On this clone itself: At the DNA level, this CDR3 is encoded by other sequences in the same sample as well. The chain uses TRBV29-1 and TRBJ2-7; 7 bases fit TRBD2. CDR1 is SQVTM and CDR2 is ANQGSEA in the germline V gene. V trimming: 1 base; J trimming: 4 bases; junction bases outside the gene matches: 4. The CDR3 sequence is 13 residues long. CDR3: CSVEGGRAYEQYF. CDR3 sequence (DNA): TGCAGCGTTGAAGGCGGGAGAGCGTACGAGCAGTACTTC.

The chain links TRBV10-3 to TRBJ1-1, with D tentatively TRBD1 (5 bases). The germline gives CDR1 ENHRY, CDR2 SYGVKD. The CDR3 length is 13 residues. V lost 0 bases and J lost 6, with 8 bases in between. The CDR3 reads CAISESGTPEAFF. CDR3 bases: TGTGCCATCAGTGAGTCAGGGACCCCTGAAGCTTTCTTT.

V usage is TRBV29-1 and J usage is TRBJ2-2; 9 bases line up with TRBD1. CDR3 length: 13 residues. Germline CDR1 SQVTM, CDR2 ANQGSEA. V shed 7 bases, J shed 6 bases, and the junction held 6 bases outside the gene matches. The CDR3 region is CSGRQGGAGELFF. CDR3 nucleotide sequence: TGCAGCGGCAGACAGGGGGGAGCCGGGGAGCTGTTTTTT.

The chain carries TRBV7-9 and TRBJ2-7; D is unresolved. Germline CDR1 SEHNR, CDR2 FQNEAQ (reference sequence). Between the trimmed V and J ends, which lost 3 bases and 2 bases, there was a span of 8 bases. The CDR3 covers 13 residues. In DNA, the CDR3 is TGTGCCAGCAGCTTCCAAGACCCCTACGAGCAGTACTTC. This codes for CASSFQDPYEQYF.

The chain joins TRBV7-6 to TRBJ2-1; unclear D gene. The V and J ends lost 3 bases and 7 bases respectively, with 13 bases between them. CDR3 length: 14 residues. CDR1 is SGHVS and CDR2 is FNYEAQ in the germline V gene. CDR3 residues: CASSFLNERNEQFF. The CDR3 DNA reads TGTGCCAGCAGCTTTCTTAACGAGAGAAATGAGCAGTTCTTC.

The chain is built from TRBV11-2 and TRBJ2-1, with 12 bases identical to TRBD1. The CDR3 sequence is 12 residues long. With V trimmed by 7 bases and J by 16 bases, 8 bases remained unmatched. CDR1 and CDR2 from the germline V gene are SGHAT and FQNNGV. CDR3: CASTKGDRGLFF. CDR3 nucleotide sequence: TGTGCCAGCACCAAGGGGGACAGGGGGCTTTTCTTC.

The chain combines TRBV19 with TRBJ2-7, with TRBD2 matching over 11 bases. Germline CDR1 and CDR2: LNHDA and SQIVND (reference sequence). The CDR3 is 16 amino acids. Germline trimming cut 2 bases from V and 4 bases from J; bases unmatched to any gene: 7. This CDR3 reads CASSISGLAANYEQYF. The CDR3 coding sequence is TGTGCCAGTAGTATATCGGGACTAGCGGCGAATTACGAGCAGTACTTC.

The V and J genes are TRBV19 and TRBJ1-2, with D tentatively TRBD1 (5 bases). The V gene lost 7 bases and the J gene lost 3 bases, with 12 bases spanning the gap. Germline assignment: CDR1 LNHDA and CDR2 SQIVND (reference sequence). This CDR3 is 13 amino acids long. The CDR3 loop reads CASISRADYGYTF. In DNA, the CDR3 is TGTGCCAGTATCTCCAGGGCTGACTATGGCTACACCTTC.

This clone has only a few counts. V and J are TRBV7-2 and TRBJ1-1; D remains unclear. The CDR3 loop spans 12 amino acids. Germline CDR1 and CDR2: SGHTA and FQGNSA. The V and J ends lost 6 bases and 7 bases respectively, with 12 bases between them. The CDR3, as DNA: TGTGCCAGCAGTCGCAGCACGGGTGAAGCTTTCTTT. Protein sequence: CASSRSTGEAFF.

This chain joins TRBV5-6 and TRBJ2-5; 7 nucleotides match TRBD2. With 0 bases clipped from V and 4 bases from J, the junction kept 6 bases outside the gene matches. The length of the CDR3 is 15 residues. Germline assignment: CDR1 SGHDT and CDR2 YYEEEE. In DNA form, the CDR3 reads TGTGCCAGCAGCTTGGGCGGGAGAGTACGAGAGACCCAGTACTTC. The encoded protein is CASSLGGRVRETQYF.

The chain couples TRBV13 to TRBJ2-7; no clear D. The CDR3 totals 19 residues. Trimming left V 3 bases short and J 0 bases short, with 24 bases between. The germline V gene has CDR1 PRHDT and CDR2 FYEKMQ (reference sequence). The DNA of the CDR3 is TGTGCCAGCAGCTTCGCGCTGGAAGACACGTTATCAAGCTCCTACGAGCAGTACTTC. Translation: CASSFALEDTLSSSYEQYF.

The chain employs TRBV27 and TRBJ2-1; no clear D gene. The CDR3 is 13 amino acids. The germline V gene encodes CDR1 MNHEY and CDR2 SMNVEV (reference sequence). V was cut by 4 bases and J by 6 bases, with 10 bases left in between. This CDR3 is CASSSEWGNEQFF. DNA of the CDR3: TGTGCCAGCAGTTCTGAGTGGGGCAATGAGCAGTTCTTC.

This rearrangement joins TRBV7-3 to TRBJ2-6, with D unclear. Trimming took off 2 bases at V and 0 bases at J, with 5 bases between the two ends. Germline CDR1 is SGHTA and CDR2 is FQGTGA. The CDR3 has 15 residues. The CDR3 bases are TGTGCCAGCAGCTTATCGAGCTCTGGGGCCAACGTCCTGACTTTC. The encoded protein is CASSLSSSGANVLTF.

The rearrangement links TRBV6-6 to TRBJ1-5, with a weak D call TRBD1 (5 bases). Per the germline V gene, CDR1 is MNHNY and CDR2 is SVGAGI (reference sequence). Deletions cut 0 bases from V and 4 bases from J, with 10 bases between. The CDR3 is 15 amino acids. The CDR3 coding sequence is TGTGCCAGCAGTTACTCGAGACAGCCAAATCAGCCCCAGCATTTT. The encoded protein is CASSYSRQPNQPQHF.

This sequence joins TRBV5-1 and TRBJ2-2; D may be TRBD2 (6 bases). V lost 3 bases, J lost 7 bases, and 16 bases lay in between. This CDR3 is built from 15 residues. The germline CDR1 and CDR2 sequences are SGHRS and YFSETQ. The CDR3 DNA sequence: TGCGCCAGCAGCTCGATACTAGCCCCCGGCGGGGAGCTGTTTTTT. Its protein is CASSSILAPGGELFF.

This chain links TRBV4-1 with TRBJ2-3; 8 positions match TRBD2. The CDR3 is 15 amino acids. V shed 6 bases and J 4 bases; nucleotides not matched to a gene: 9. Germline V lookup: CDR1 MGHRA, CDR2 YSYEKL. CDR3 in DNA: TGCGCCAGCAGTCTCGGGACTAGTCGCGCAGATACGCAGTATTTT. It yields the protein CASSLGTSRADTQYF.

The chain carries TRBV27 and TRBJ2-3; TRBD1 agrees at 7 bases. CDR1 is MNHEY, CDR2 SMNVEV, per germline (reference sequence). There are 15 residues in the CDR3. Losses at the gene ends were 5 bases for V and 0 bases for J; bases not matched to a gene: 5. The CDR3 spells CASSRQGRSTDTQYF. Written as DNA, the CDR3 is TGTGCCAGCAGTAGACAGGGCCGAAGCACAGATACGCAGTATTTT.

V is TRBV10-3 and J is TRBJ2-5, with D perhaps matching TRBD2 (7 bases). The CDR3 has 15 amino acids. The germline V gene encodes CDR1 ENHRY and CDR2 SYGVKD. V lost 2 bases to trimming and J lost 5 bases, with 15 bases between them. The CDR3 coding sequence is TGTGCCATCAGTGAGAGGGGAGGGGGTTCGGAGACCCAGTACTTC. As protein: CAISERGGGSETQYF.

The V call is TRBV28, the J call TRBJ2-5; 10 bases map to TRBD2. This CDR3 spans 16 amino acids. Trimming cost V 5 bases and J 5 bases; bases outside gene matches: 11. Germline V gene lookup returns CDR1 MDHEN and CDR2 SYDVKM. Here the CDR3 reads CASSKGLAATGETQYF. The CDR3 DNA reads TGTGCCAGCAGTAAAGGACTAGCGGCCACCGGGGAGACCCAGTACTTC.

The V and J genes are TRBV5-5 and TRBJ2-7; 10 nucleotides align to TRBD1. The germline gives CDR1 SGHKS, CDR2 YYEKEE (reference sequence). The CDR3 has 14 amino acids. V was pared by 3 bases and J by 6 bases, with 6 bases of the junction left unmatched. Here the CDR3 reads CASSWGTGAVEQYF. The CDR3 DNA reads as TGTGCCAGCAGCTGGGGGACAGGGGCGGTCGAGCAGTACTTC.

This sequence joins TRBV9 and TRBJ1-3; weak D call: TRBD1 (5 bases). The germline gives CDR1 SGDLS, CDR2 YYNGEE. This CDR3 has 17 amino acids. V lost 4 bases to trimming and J lost 0 bases, with 17 bases between them. The CDR3 bases are TGTGCCAGCAGCCCGAGGAGGGGCGACCACTCTGGAAACACCATATATTTT. Its protein product is CASSPRRGDHSGNTIYF.

This sequence joins TRBV29-1 and TRBJ2-5; either TRBD1 or TRBD2 may supply D (5 bases each). CDR1 is SQVTM and CDR2 is ANQGSEA in the germline V gene. The CDR3 runs 14 residues. Trimming removed 5 bases from V and 4 bases from J, with 17 bases in between. CDR3 amino acids: CSVLGLYSGETQYF. The CDR3 coding sequence is TGCAGCGTTCTGGGGCTTTACAGCGGAGAGACCCAGTACTTC. The full variable domain, in which reference TRBV29-1 and TRBJ2-5 provide the parts outside the CDR3, is SAVISQKPSRDICQRGTSLTIQCQVDSQVTMMFWYRQQPGQSLTLIATANQGSEATYESGFVIDKFPISRPNLTFSTLTVSNMSPEDSSIYLCSVLGLYSGETQYFGPGTRLLVL.

The chain links TRBV28 to TRBJ2-7; no reliable D call. Per germline, CDR1 MDHEN and CDR2 SYDVKM. Trimming took off 5 bases at V and 0 bases at J, with 11 bases between the two ends. The CDR3 loop spans 14 amino acids. The CDR3 DNA is TGTGCCAGCAGTAAGGAGATCTACTCCTACGAGCAGTACTTC. It specifies CASSKEIYSYEQYF.

V usage is TRBV19 and J usage is TRBJ2-1; D tentatively fits TRBD1 or TRBD2 (5 bases each). V was shortened by 5 bases and J by 2 bases, with 16 bases between the two germline ends. The CDR3 contains 16 residues. The V gene's germline CDR1 is LNHDA and CDR2 SQIVND (reference sequence). Written as DNA, the CDR3 is TGTGCCAGTAGTGCCCGCAGACTGGGGGCCTACAATGAGCAGTTCTTC. Protein: CASSARRLGAYNEQFF. The complete variable domain, with remaining parts taken from reference TRBV19 and TRBJ2-1, reads DGGITQSPKYLFRKEGQNVTLSCEQNLNHDAMYWYRQDPGQGLRLIYYSQIVNDFQKGDIAEGYSVSREKKESFPLTVTSAQKNPTAFYLCASSARRLGAYNEQFFGPGTRLTVL.

V is TRBV7-9 and J is TRBJ2-1; possible D gene TRBD2, 7 bases. Deletions cut 4 bases from V and 5 bases from J, with 15 bases between. From germline, CDR1 is SEHNR and CDR2 FQNEAQ (reference sequence). The CDR3 loop spans 15 amino acids. CDR3 amino acids: CASSSRTAGNNEQFF. Here the CDR3 DNA reads TGTGCCAGCAGCTCAAGGACAGCGGGGAACAATGAGCAGTTCTTC.

This clone was seen once. The V gene is TRBV11-2, the J gene TRBJ2-1, with 8 bases lining up with TRBD2. The CDR3 is 17 amino acids. Germline loops: CDR1 SGHAT, CDR2 FQNNGV. Trimming removed 1 base from V and 8 bases from J; junction bases left unmatched: 13. The CDR3 nucleotides are TGTGCCAGCAGCTTAGGCGAGCTAGCGGGCGGCACTGATGAGCAGTTCTTC. As protein: CASSLGELAGGTDEQFF. Full variable domain (remainder filled in from reference TRBV11-2 and TRBJ2-1): EAGVAQSPRYKIIEKRQSVAFWCNPISGHATLYWYQQILGQGPKLLIQFQNNGVVDDSQLPKDRFSAERLKGVDSTLKIQPAKLEDSAVYLCASSLGELAGGTDEQFFGPGTRLTVL.

The chain has TRBV7-3 and TRBJ2-1; D is uncertain. Trimming removed 3 bases at V and 8 bases at J, with 11 bases between. The CDR3 runs 13 residues. Germline V lookup: CDR1 SGHTA, CDR2 FQGTGA. CDR3 in DNA: TGTGCCAGCAGCTTTGCGCCTAGTCATGAGCAGTTCTTC. As protein: CASSFAPSHEQFF. Looking up the rest from reference TRBV7-3 and TRBJ2-1 gives the full variable domain: GAGVSQTPSNKVTEKGKYVELRCDPISGHTALYWYRQSLGQGPEFLIYFQGTGAADDSGLPNDRFFAVRPEGSVSTLKIQRTERGDSAVYLCASSFAPSHEQFFGPGTRLTVL.

This clone was detected only once. The V call is TRBV5-1, the J call TRBJ2-7, with D possibly being TRBD1 (5 bases). Trimming removed 0 bases at V and 3 bases at J, with 10 bases between. The CDR3 is made up of 14 amino acids. The germline V gene encodes CDR1 SGHRS and CDR2 YFSETQ. This CDR3 is CASSLGSRDYEQYF. The DNA of the CDR3 is TGCGCCAGCAGCTTGGGGTCCAGGGACTACGAGCAGTACTTC.